The T cell receptor (beta chain) under discussion was sequenced for a study of T cell responses to AZD1222 COVID-19 vaccine. Study outcomes and limitations: Receipt of two AZD1222 doses was followed by a rise in Spike-specific TCR breadth and depth. Vaccine-related CD4 TCRs covered spike, predominating at 160-218 and 743-854.

Turning to this clone: Its antigen is not identified.

Using immunoSEQ multiplex PCR, the repertoire was profiled, and TCRdb retains in-frame clones only, with some absent. The sample has some 150,000 clones; roughly 90% are singletons. The CDR3 is 12 amino acids. V lost 4 bases to trimming and J lost 10 bases, with 12 bases between them. CDR1 is LGHDT and CDR2 is YNNKEL in the germline V gene (reference sequence). This chain connects TRBV3-1 (or the pseudogene TRBV3-2) to TRBJ2-3; D not certain. This receptor was taken from an adult who received the AZD1222 COVID-19 vaccine. The sequencing used peripheral blood, collected 28 days after the second AZD1222 dose. The CDR3 loop reads CASSPYPPPQYF. DNA of the CDR3: TGTGCCAGCAGCCCATACCCCCCTCCGCAGTATTTT.